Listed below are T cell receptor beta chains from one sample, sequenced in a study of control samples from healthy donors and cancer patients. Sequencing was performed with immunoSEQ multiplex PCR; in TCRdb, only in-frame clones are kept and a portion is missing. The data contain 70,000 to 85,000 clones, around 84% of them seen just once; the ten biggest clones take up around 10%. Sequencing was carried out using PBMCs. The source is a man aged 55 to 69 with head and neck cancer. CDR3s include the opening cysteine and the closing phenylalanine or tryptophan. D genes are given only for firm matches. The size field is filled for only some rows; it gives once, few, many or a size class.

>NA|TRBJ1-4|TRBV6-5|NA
CASSYSTATNEKLFF
TGTGCCAGCAGTTACTCGACTGCAACTAATGAAAAACTGTTTTTT
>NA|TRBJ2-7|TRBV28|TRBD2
CASSRGTSGTYEQYF
TGTGCCAGCAGTCGCGGGACTAGCGGGACCTACGAGCAGTACTTC
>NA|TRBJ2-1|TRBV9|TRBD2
CASSEAGTSGTNEQFF
TGTGCCAGCAGCGAGGCCGGGACTAGCGGGACCAATGAGCAGTTCTTC
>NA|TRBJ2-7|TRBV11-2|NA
CASSLQYTLGVSSYEQYF
TGTGCCAGCAGCTTACAATATACACTAGGGGTAAGCTCCTACGAGCAGTACTTC
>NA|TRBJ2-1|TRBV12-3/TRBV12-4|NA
CASSAASREQFF
TGTGCCAGCAGTGCCGCTAGCAGGGAGCAGTTCTTC
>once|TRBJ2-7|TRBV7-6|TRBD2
CASSLGLGLAGVYEQYF
TGTGCCAGCAGCTTAGGTCTAGGACTAGCGGGAGTCTACGAGCAGTACTTC
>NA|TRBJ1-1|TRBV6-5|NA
CASSYDPAGRPEAFF
TGTGCCAGCAGTTACGATCCGGCAGGGAGGCCTGAAGCTTTCTTT
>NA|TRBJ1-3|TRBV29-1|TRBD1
CSVEEGTGTGNTIYF
TGCAGCGTTGAAGAAGGGACAGGGACTGGAAACACCATATATTTT
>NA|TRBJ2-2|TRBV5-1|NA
CASRARVTGELFF
TGCGCCTCCCGTGCGAGGGTCACCGGGGAGCTGTTTTTT
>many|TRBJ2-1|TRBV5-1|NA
CASSLLGKSGGNEQFF
TGCGCCAGCAGCTTGTTAGGTAAGAGCGGTGGCAATGAGCAGTTCTTC
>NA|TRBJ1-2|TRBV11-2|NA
CASSLDRTHGYTF
TGTGCCAGCAGCTTAGATCGCACTCACGGCTACACCTTC
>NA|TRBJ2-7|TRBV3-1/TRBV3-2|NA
CASSRGLTYEQYF
TGTGCCAGCAGCCGCGGGCTGACCTACGAGCAGTACTTC